This is a list of T cell receptor beta chains from one sample in a study of cytomegalovirus exposure and HLA in healthy donors. Profiled with immunoSEQ multiplex PCR; TCRdb holds only in-frame clones, not every one. The sample records roughly 300,000 clones, approximately 90% being singletons. The sample was PBMCs. The receptors here all came from a man in his forties in good health and CMV-seropositive. Both conserved end residues are part of each CDR3. Each record gives: J gene, clone size, D gene, V gene, CDR3 protein, CDR3 DNA. The D gene is left open where the match is weak. Size values are once, few and many counts, or a class for expanded clones, and some rows have none.

J gene: TRBJ2-3; clone size: .; D gene: .; V gene: TRBV28; CDR3 protein: CASMGATDTQYF; CDR3 DNA: TGTGCCAGCATGGGGGCCACAGATACGCAGTATTTT
J gene: TRBJ2-2; clone size: .; D gene: .; V gene: TRBV7-3; CDR3 protein: CASSPLAGRTGELFF; CDR3 DNA: TGTGCCAGCAGCCCACTGGCGGGACGAACCGGGGAGCTGTTTTTT
J gene: TRBJ1-1; clone size: .; D gene: .; V gene: TRBV18; CDR3 protein: CASSPPRYQGLSDTEAFF; CDR3 DNA: TGTGCCAGCTCACCACCGAGGTATCAGGGGTTGTCGGACACTGAAGCTTTCTTT
J gene: TRBJ2-3; clone size: once; D gene: .; V gene: TRBV10-3; CDR3 protein: CAISESTAADTQYF; CDR3 DNA: TGTGCCATCAGTGAGTCGACTGCGGCCGATACGCAGTATTTT
J gene: TRBJ1-5; clone size: once; D gene: TRBD1; V gene: TRBV5-8; CDR3 protein: CASSLGQGAGRPQHF; CDR3 DNA: TGTGCCAGCAGCTTGGGACAGGGGGCGGGGAGGCCCCAGCATTTT
J gene: TRBJ1-2; clone size: .; D gene: .; V gene: TRBV21-1; CDR3 protein: CASSKEDARDREYGYTF; CDR3 DNA: TGTGCCAGCAGCAAAGAAGACGCCCGGGACAGGGAGTATGGCTACACCTTC
J gene: TRBJ2-2; clone size: .; D gene: .; V gene: TRBV4-1; CDR3 protein: CASSQLWQNEGGELFF; CDR3 DNA: TGCGCCAGCAGCCAACTATGGCAGAATGAGGGCGGGGAGCTGTTTTTT
J gene: TRBJ2-7; clone size: .; D gene: .; V gene: TRBV5-1; CDR3 protein: CASSLEGGSYEQYF; CDR3 DNA: TGCGCCAGCAGCTTGGAAGGGGGCTCCTACGAGCAGTACTTC
J gene: TRBJ1-1; clone size: once; D gene: TRBD1; V gene: TRBV7-6; CDR3 protein: CASSLTGGGTEAFF; CDR3 DNA: TGTGCCAGCAGCTTAACAGGGGGAGGTACTGAAGCTTTCTTT
J gene: TRBJ2-7; clone size: .; D gene: .; V gene: TRBV7-2; CDR3 protein: CASSSGQIYEQYF; CDR3 DNA: TGTGCCAGCAGCTCCGGACAGATCTACGAGCAGTACTTC
J gene: TRBJ2-7; clone size: .; D gene: .; V gene: TRBV2; CDR3 protein: CASSGTLGAKNEQYF; CDR3 DNA: TGTGCCAGCAGTGGGACGTTAGGGGCGAAAAACGAGCAGTACTTC
J gene: TRBJ2-7; clone size: .; D gene: TRBD1; V gene: TRBV5-6; CDR3 protein: CASSFPGQTYEQYF; CDR3 DNA: TGTGCCAGCAGCTTTCCGGGACAGACCTACGAGCAGTACTTC
J gene: TRBJ2-1; clone size: .; D gene: TRBD1; V gene: TRBV28; CDR3 protein: CASSQGQSWNEQFF; CDR3 DNA: TGTGCCAGCAGTCAGGGACAGTCTTGGAATGAGCAGTTCTTC
J gene: TRBJ2-2; clone size: once; D gene: .; V gene: TRBV16; CDR3 protein: CASSQSGSGRGGELFF; CDR3 DNA: TGTGCCAGCAGCCAATCAGGATCGGGTAGAGGAGGGGAGCTGTTTTTT
J gene: TRBJ2-3; clone size: .; D gene: .; V gene: TRBV5-1; CDR3 protein: CASSGPGADTQYF; CDR3 DNA: TGCGCCAGCAGCGGGCCAGGGGCAGATACGCAGTATTTT
J gene: TRBJ2-3; clone size: .; D gene: TRBD2; V gene: TRBV25-1; CDR3 protein: CASRRAGDGTDTQYF; CDR3 DNA: TGTGCCAGCAGGAGAGCGGGAGACGGTACAGATACGCAGTATTTT
J gene: TRBJ2-2; clone size: .; D gene: TRBD1; V gene: TRBV7-3; CDR3 protein: CASSMNNRGQAGELFF; CDR3 DNA: TGTGCCAGCAGCATGAATAACAGGGGGCAAGCCGGGGAGCTGTTTTTT
J gene: TRBJ2-7; clone size: .; D gene: TRBD1; V gene: TRBV5-6; CDR3 protein: CASSPRQGIEQYF; CDR3 DNA: TGTGCCAGCAGCCCCCGACAGGGGATCGAGCAGTACTTC
J gene: TRBJ1-2; clone size: .; D gene: TRBD1; V gene: TRBV9; CDR3 protein: CASSVDPHRGRTGYTF; CDR3 DNA: TGTGCCAGCAGCGTAGACCCCCACAGGGGGCGGACTGGCTACACCTTC